Sequencing of this T cell receptor (beta chain) was carried out in a study of immune evolution from preneoplasia to lung adenocarcinoma. Each case's diagnosis was confirmed by two pathologists on H&E. Premalignant or tumor cells were enriched by macro-dissection after pathologic assessment. Trimming took 0 bases from V and 7 from J, leaving 8 bases between them. The CDR3 spans 13 residues. Germline V gene lookup returns CDR1 SGHRS and CDR2 YFSETQ. Produced via immunoSEQ multiplex PCR; TCRdb's table is partial and in-frame only. The sample carries under 10,000 clones, 82% recorded once. This receptor was taken from a person aged 65 to 85 with lung adenocarcinoma. The sequenced sample was FFPE minimally invasive lung adenocarcinoma tissue. The chain employs TRBV5-1 and TRBJ2-1; D is ambiguous. The CDR3 DNA reads as TGCGCCAGCAGCTTGGCCATGAATAATGAGCAGTTCTTC. Its translation is CASSLAMNNEQFF.